Each of the 22 T cell receptor beta chains below was sequenced from the same sample in a study of blood T cell repertoires in COVID-19 (dated by TCRdb to 2018 to 2021). Receptors were amplified or captured by the immunoSEQ multiplex PCR assay. Here the immuneACCESS table is served through TCRdb, limited to in-frame sequences with V and J called. Missing clones are a known gap in these copies; in checked studies unresolved V genes cover under half, and the rest lacks a known reason. The sample records approximately 110,000 clones, approximately 88% of which are singletons. The ten largest make up approximately 0.75% of the sample. Specimen: peripheral blood. Receptors originate from an older woman with acute or convalescent COVID-19.

J is TRBJ1-2 and V is TRBV6-1; D remains unclear. The CDR3 length is 13 residues. Trimming cost V 3 bases and J 4 bases, with 9 bases left between them. Germline V gives CDR1 MNHNS, CDR2 SASEGT. The CDR3 sequence is CASSERDSYGYTF. For the CDR3, the DNA is TGTGCCAGCAGTGAGAGAGATTCCTATGGCTACACCTTC.

The rearrangement links TRBV6-5 to TRBJ1-6; D perhaps matches TRBD1 (6 bases). The CDR3 runs to 15 residues. Germline CDR1 is MNHEY and CDR2 is SVGAGI. Trimming took 6 bases from V and 2 from J, leaving 11 bases between them. CDR3 coding DNA: TGTGCCAGCAGATTACAGGGCGCCTATAATTCACCCCTCCACTTT. Protein sequence: CASRLQGAYNSPLHF.

This clone was seen once. This sequence joins TRBV5-1 and TRBJ2-7; 8 bases map to TRBD1. Germline CDR1 and CDR2: SGHRS and YFSETQ. V gave up 0 bases and J gave up 3 bases; unmatched junction bases: 5. This CDR3 is 15 amino acids long. CDR3 sequence reads: CASSLEAGGFYEQYF. In nucleotides, the CDR3 is TGCGCCAGCAGCTTGGAGGCAGGGGGCTTCTACGAGCAGTACTTC.

V usage is TRBV11-3 and J usage is TRBJ2-1; 13 nucleotides agree with TRBD2. CDR3 length equals 16 residues. J was trimmed by 4 bases and V by 5 bases; bases with no gene match: 5. The germline V gene encodes CDR1 SGHNT and CDR2 YENEEA. The CDR3 bases are TGTGCCAGCAGCCGCGGGACTAGCGGGGTATACAATGAGCAGTTCTTC. Translation: CASSRGTSGVYNEQFF.

Only a few counts were recorded for this clone. The sample contains more than one DNA sequence encoding this CDR3. The chain couples TRBV5-1 to TRBJ1-1; tentative D call: TRBD1 (5 bases). The V gene's germline CDR1 is SGHRS and CDR2 YFSETQ. This CDR3 is 13 amino acids long. V lost 1 base and J lost 1, with 5 bases in between. CDR3 nucleotides: TGCGCCAGCAGCTTGACAGGGAACACTGAAGCTTTCTTT. Its translation: CASSLTGNTEAFF.

This rearrangement joins TRBV13 to TRBJ2-3; 8 bases fit TRBD2. Per germline, CDR1 PRHDT and CDR2 FYEKMQ (reference sequence). CDR3 length equals 16 residues. Trimming at V came to 5 bases and at J to 3 bases, leaving 10 bases not matched to a gene. CDR3 in DNA: TGTGCCAGCAGCCTCCGAGGGGCGGGGGGAACAGATACGCAGTATTTT. Translation: CASSLRGAGGTDTQYF.

As DNA, the CDR3 is TGTGCCAGCAGCGTAGGGGGGCAGACTGAAGCTTTCTTT. Protein: CASSVGGQTEAFF. This sequence joins TRBV9 and TRBJ1-1, with D possibly matching TRBD1 (6 bases). The CDR3 length is 13 residues. Trimming shortened V by 0 bases and J by 5 bases, and 8 bases separated the two germline ends. The germline CDR1 and CDR2 sequences are SGDLS and YYNGEE.

The rearrangement links TRBV6-5 to TRBJ1-4; 7 nucleotides line up with TRBD1. This CDR3 spans 16 amino acids. V was clipped by 4 bases and J by 3 bases; unmatched bases: 8. CDR1 is MNHEY and CDR2 is SVGAGI in the germline V gene. In DNA form, the CDR3 reads TGTGCCAGCAGTTCCCTCGACAGGGCGGCTAATGAAAAACTGTTTTTT. It yields the protein CASSSLDRAANEKLFF.

This clone was seen just once. The V gene is TRBV19, the J gene TRBJ1-1; D is undetermined. Germline-derived CDR1 and CDR2 are LNHDA and SQIVND (reference sequence). The CDR3 covers 12 residues. Trimming cost V 3 bases and J 3 bases, with 5 bases left between them. CDR3 in amino acids: CASSIRDTEAFF. CDR3 DNA: TGTGCCAGTAGTATCCGAGACACTGAAGCTTTCTTT.

This sequence joins TRBV9 and TRBJ1-4; D is undetermined. The CDR3 has 14 residues. V was shortened by 2 bases and J by 2 bases, with 7 bases between the two germline ends. Germline V gives CDR1 SGDLS, CDR2 YYNGEE. The CDR3 coding sequence is TGTGCCAGCAGCGTCGGAGTTACTAATGAAAAACTGTTTTTT. Protein product: CASSVGVTNEKLFF.

The J gene is TRBJ2-1, the V gene TRBV5-1; no clear D gene. Germline CDR1 reads SGHRS; CDR2 reads YFSETQ. With 4 bases removed from V and 7 bases from J, the gap between germline ends came to 27 bases. The CDR3 extends over 18 amino acids. The DNA of the CDR3 is TGCGCCAGCAGCCTGTCCCGACAAGGATCACCCATTTGGAATGAGCAGTTCTTC. It translates to CASSLSRQGSPIWNEQFF. Looking up the rest from reference TRBV5-1 and TRBJ2-1 gives the full variable domain: KAGVTQTPRYLIKTRGQQVTLSCSPISGHRSVSWYQQTPGQGLQFLFEYFSETQRNKGNFPGRFSGRQFSNSRSEMNVSTLELGDSALYLCASSLSRQGSPIWNEQFFGPGTRLTVL.

This clone has only one observation. The gene calls are TRBV19 and TRBJ2-5; tentatively, D is TRBD1 (6 bases). In germline, CDR1 is LNHDA, CDR2 SQIVND (reference sequence). V was clipped by 7 bases and J by 5 bases, with 17 bases between them. The CDR3 sequence is 14 residues long. CDR3 nucleotide sequence: TGTGCCAGTACCCCCGGGACACGACCGGAGACCCAGTACTTC. Translation: CASTPGTRPETQYF.

The J gene is TRBJ1-1, the V gene TRBV29-1; tentatively, D is TRBD1 (5 bases). The CDR3 sequence is 11 residues long. Germline CDR1 reads SQVTM; CDR2 reads ANQGSEA. Deletions cut 0 bases from V and 6 bases from J, with 5 bases between. CDR3 DNA: TGCAGCGTTGAAGAAGGGGCTGAAGCTTTCTTT. Protein product: CSVEEGAEAFF.

The rearrangement joins TRBV25-1 to TRBJ2-1, with 8 bases lining up with TRBD1. V lost 3 bases to trimming and J lost 9 bases; unmatched junction nucleotides: 4. CDR3 size: 13 residues. Germline CDR1 MGHDK, CDR2 SYGVNS. The CDR3, as DNA: TGTGCCAGCAGTGACCCAGGGGGCCTTGAGCAGTTCTTC. Translated, it gives CASSDPGGLEQFF.

The chain joins TRBV28 to TRBJ1-5, with 7 positions matching TRBD1. The CDR3 length is 13 residues. In germline, CDR1 is MDHEN, CDR2 SYDVKM. V gave up 7 bases and J gave up 7 bases; unmatched junction bases: 7. Written as DNA, the CDR3 is TGTGCCAGCACCGTAACAGGGGTGCAGCCCCAGCATTTT. This sequence encodes CASTVTGVQPQHF.

This clone is a singleton in its sample. The CDR3 DNA reads TGCGCCAGCAGCTTGGGGGCTTCTTACAGGGCCCAGCCCCAGCATTTT. This translates into CASSLGASYRAQPQHF. The chain uses TRBV5-1 and TRBJ1-5; D may be TRBD1 (6 bases). V was pared by 0 bases and J by 7 bases, with 17 bases between. CDR1 is SGHRS and CDR2 is YFSETQ in the germline V gene. This CDR3 has 16 amino acids. Using reference TRBV5-1 and TRBJ1-5 for the parts outside the CDR3, the full variable domain is KAGVTQTPRYLIKTRGQQVTLSCSPISGHRSVSWYQQTPGQGLQFLFEYFSETQRNKGNFPGRFSGRQFSNSRSEMNVSTLELGDSALYLCASSLGASYRAQPQHFGDGTRLSIL.

This clone was seen once. The chain uses TRBV18 and TRBJ2-7; TRBD1 agrees at 8 bases. J was trimmed by 4 bases and V by 4 bases; bases with no gene match: 6. From germline, CDR1 is KGHSH and CDR2 LQKENI. The CDR3 is 14 residues long. The CDR3 DNA sequence: TGTGCCAGCTCACAGGACAGGGAAAAATACGAGCAGTACTTC. Translation: CASSQDREKYEQYF. Filled out from reference TRBV18 and TRBJ2-7, the complete variable domain reads NAGVMQNPRHLVRRRGQEARLRCSPMKGHSHVYWYRQLPEEGLKFMVYLQKENIIDESGMPKERFSAEFPKEGPSILRIQQVVRGDSAAYFCASSQDREKYEQYFGPGTRLTVT.

The V gene is TRBV2, the J gene TRBJ2-1, with D possibly being TRBD2 (5 bases). Germline CDR1 is SNHLY and CDR2 is FYNNEI. There are 15 residues in the CDR3. With 2 bases removed from V and 6 bases from J, the gap between germline ends came to 14 bases. The CDR3 reads CASSEPGLAPNEQFF. CDR3 DNA: TGTGCCAGCAGTGAACCCGGACTGGCCCCCAATGAGCAGTTCTTC.

The rearrangement joins TRBV28 to TRBJ1-5; D is possibly TRBD1 (6 bases). The CDR3 is made up of 15 amino acids. Trimming stripped 6 bases from V and 1 base from J, with 13 bases between. Per the germline V gene, CDR1 is MDHEN and CDR2 is SYDVKM. The CDR3 bases are TGTGCCAGCAGGCAAGCAGGGGAAAGCAATCAGCCCCAGCATTTT. Translation gives CASRQAGESNQPQHF.

This sequence joins TRBV5-1 and TRBJ2-7; 7 nucleotides match TRBD1. Per germline, CDR1 SGHRS and CDR2 YFSETQ. The CDR3 length is 14 residues. Losses at the gene ends were 2 bases for V and 4 bases for J; bases not matched to a gene: 6. In nucleotides, the CDR3 is TGCGCCAGCAGCTTCCCGGACAGGTCTTACGAGCAGTACTTC. It codes for CASSFPDRSYEQYF.

This clone turned up a few times. The chain employs TRBV2 and TRBJ2-4; 9 bases align to TRBD1. The V and J ends lost 0 bases and 8 bases, in that order; junction bases with no gene match: 11. The length of the CDR3 is 17 residues. Germline V gene sequence: CDR1 SNHLY, CDR2 FYNNEI. CDR3 residues: CASSEALLEQGAHIQYF. DNA for the CDR3: TGTGCCAGCAGTGAAGCGCTTCTGGAACAGGGGGCTCACATTCAGTACTTC.

The table lists this clone with a few counts. The rearrangement links TRBV28 to TRBJ1-2, with 12 bases aligning to TRBD1. Germline V CDR1 and CDR2: MDHEN, SYDVKM. The CDR3 runs to 16 residues. Trimming at V came to 4 bases and at J to 8 bases, leaving 11 bases not matched to a gene. This CDR3 reads CASSSSPGTGGGGYTF. The CDR3 nucleotides read TGTGCCAGCAGTTCGTCACCCGGGACAGGGGGCGGGGGCTACACCTTC.